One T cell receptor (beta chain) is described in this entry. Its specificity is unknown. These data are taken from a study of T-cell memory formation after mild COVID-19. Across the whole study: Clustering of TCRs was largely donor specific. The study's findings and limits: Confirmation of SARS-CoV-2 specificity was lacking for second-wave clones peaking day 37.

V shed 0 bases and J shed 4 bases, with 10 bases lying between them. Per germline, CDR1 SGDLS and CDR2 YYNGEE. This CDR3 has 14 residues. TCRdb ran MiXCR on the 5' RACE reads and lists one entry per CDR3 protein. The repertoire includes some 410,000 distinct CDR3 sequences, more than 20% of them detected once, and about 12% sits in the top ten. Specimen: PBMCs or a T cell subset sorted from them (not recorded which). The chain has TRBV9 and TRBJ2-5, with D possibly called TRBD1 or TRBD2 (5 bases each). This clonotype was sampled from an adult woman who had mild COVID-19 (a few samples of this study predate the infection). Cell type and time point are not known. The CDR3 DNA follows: TGTGCCAGCAGCGTAGTCGAGGGGCTAGAGACCCAGTACTTC. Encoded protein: CASSVVEGLETQYF.